This TCR beta chain was documented in a study of identical twins. TCRdb analysed the 5' RACE reads with MiXCR anew, one entry per CDR3 protein. The profile shows 510,000 or so distinct CDR3 sequences, nearly 15% of them singletons. As for this clonotype: Antigen unknown.

CDR1 and CDR2 from the germline V gene are DFQATT and SNEGSKA (reference sequence). V shed 4 bases and J 6 bases; nucleotides not matched to a gene: 16. The CDR3 loop spans 16 amino acids. General study results and limits: Insertions were fewer in abundant cord blood beta clonotypes, whereas memory repertoires showed none of this pattern. Because invariant MAIT and iNKT cells could be present, zero-insertion analyses could be partly confounded.

Healthy Caucasians alone served as donors. These data were also reused for a study on yellow fever vaccine responses in identical twins. According to that study: Among the twins, the vaccine T cell response reportedly seemed partly convergent and partly personalized.

The receptor was derived from a young woman in good health. The chain uses TRBV20-1 and TRBJ1-1, with TRBD1 matching over 8 bases. The sample taken for sequencing was CD4+ T cells sorted from blood. The chain's CDR3 is CSATPRDRWAGAEAFF. The CDR3 DNA reads TGCAGTGCTACCCCTAGGGACAGGTGGGCTGGGGCTGAAGCTTTCTTT.